These T cell receptor beta chains were read from a single sample in a study of T cell responses to AZD1222 COVID-19 vaccine. Method: immunoSEQ multiplex PCR; TCRdb's copy keeps in-frame clones and lacks some. The sample has more than 70,000 clones, 70% to 90% seen once; the top ten hold about 13%. Sequencing was performed on peripheral blood, taken on day 0 of AZD1222 vaccination. The receptors were gathered from an adult in good health. The CDR3 runs from the conserved cysteine through the conserved F or W. D genes are given only for firm matches. Not every row has a clone size; where given, it reads once, few, many or a size class.

d_call	v_call	j_call	clone_size	cdr3_length	cdr3_aa	cdr3_nt
-	TRBV7-7	TRBJ2-2	once	17	CASSPSAAGLNTGELFF	TGTGCTAGCAGCCCTAGTGCGGCGGGGTTGAACACCGGGGAGCTGTTTTTT
TRBD1	TRBV6-1	TRBJ2-6	many	18	CASSGRGTVYSGANVLTF	TGTGCCAGCAGTGGAAGGGGGACAGTGTACTCTGGGGCCAACGTCCTGACTTTC
TRBD1	TRBV11-3	TRBJ1-1	-	15	CASSPGQGRSTEAFF	TGTGCCAGCAGCCCAGGACAGGGTCGGAGCACTGAAGCTTTCTTT
-	TRBV5-1	TRBJ1-1	-	11	CASSLNGEAFF	TGCGCCAGCAGCTTAAACGGAGAAGCTTTCTTT
-	TRBV4-3	TRBJ1-1	-	15	CASSQEVSMNTEAFF	TGCGCCAGCAGCCAAGAGGTATCCATGAACACTGAAGCTTTCTTT
-	TRBV23-1	TRBJ2-1	few	13	CASSPSRVNEQFF	TGCGCCAGCAGTCCTTCACGGGTCAATGAGCAGTTCTTC
TRBD2	TRBV7-9	TRBJ2-5	-	15	CASSLTSGGLETQYF	TGTGCCAGCAGCTTAACTAGCGGGGGGCTGGAGACCCAGTACTTC
-	TRBV6-5	TRBJ2-7	-	14	CASSYAGSSYEQYF	TGTGCCAGCAGTTACGCAGGGAGCTCCTACGAGCAGTACTTC
-	TRBV6-5	TRBJ1-1	-	15	CASTRQAGVNTEAFF	TGTGCCAGCACCCGACAGGCAGGGGTGAACACTGAAGCTTTCTTT
-	TRBV9	TRBJ2-1	-	15	CASSVASQGLDEQFF	TGTGCCAGCAGCGTAGCATCACAGGGACTCGATGAGCAGTTCTTC
-	TRBV5-4	TRBJ1-3	-	14	CASSSGGAENTIYF	TGTGCCAGCAGCTCCGGCGGGGCGGAAAACACCATATATTTT
-	TRBV11-3	TRBJ2-7	once	14	CASSASGDSYEQYF	TGTGCCAGCAGCGCCTCGGGGGACTCCTACGAGCAGTACTTC
TRBD2	TRBV9	TRBJ2-1	-	15	CASSVQAGGFNEQFF	TGTGCCAGCAGCGTGCAAGCGGGGGGCTTCAATGAGCAGTTCTTC
TRBD2	TRBV5-1	TRBJ2-3	-	15	CASSLVPSGVDTQYF	TGCGCCAGCAGCTTGGTTCCTAGCGGGGTAGATACGCAGTATTTT
TRBD2	TRBV19	TRBJ2-3	-	18	CASSRTSGGGSSTDTQYF	TGTGCCAGTAGTCGGACTAGCGGGGGGGGCTCTAGCACAGATACGCAGTATTTT
TRBD1	TRBV19	TRBJ1-4	-	13	CASKGTASEKLFF	TGTGCCAGTAAGGGGACAGCATCGGAAAAACTGTTTTTT
-	TRBV3-1/TRBV3-2	TRBJ2-4	-	14	CASSQNHGQDIQYF	TGTGCCAGCAGCCAGAACCACGGGCAGGACATTCAGTACTTC
-	TRBV6-5	TRBJ2-5	-	15	CATSNWQGGLETQYF	TGTGCCACCAGCAACTGGCAGGGTGGATTGGAGACCCAGTACTTC
-	TRBV7-9	TRBJ1-5	few	12	CASSLGVQPQHF	TGTGCCAGCAGCTTAGGTGTTCAGCCCCAGCATTTT
-	TRBV25-1	TRBJ1-2	few	13	CASSRGGGYGYTF	TGTGCCAGCAGTCGAGGCGGCGGCTATGGCTACACCTTC
TRBD2	TRBV4-3	TRBJ2-7	-	19	CASSPRTTSGGAGLGEQYF	TGCGCCAGCAGCCCCCGAACGACTAGCGGGGGGGCCGGGTTGGGCGAGCAGTACTTC
-	TRBV7-6	TRBJ1-3	-	15	CASGEGKGPGNTIYF	TGTGCCAGCGGGGAAGGGAAGGGGCCTGGAAACACCATATATTTT
-	TRBV19	TRBJ1-2	-	15	CASSPSGRGNYGYTF	TGTGCCAGTAGTCCCAGTGGCAGGGGAAACTATGGCTACACCTTC
-	TRBV5-1	TRBJ2-3	-	16	CASSIGRSTSTDTQYF	TGCGCCAGCAGCATCGGACGGTCGACTAGCACAGATACGCAGTATTTT
-	TRBV6-5	TRBJ1-1	few	15	CASSYGGGLNTEAFF	TGTGCCAGCAGTTACGGCGGAGGGTTGAACACTGAAGCTTTCTTT
-	TRBV4-1	TRBJ1-6	once	16	CASSHKGLNMNSPLHF	TGCGCCAGCAGCCACAAGGGACTCAACATGAATTCACCCCTCCACTTT
-	TRBV2	TRBJ1-2	-	14	CASSGLGGNYGYTF	TGTGCCAGCAGTGGGCTTGGCGGCAACTATGGCTACACCTTC
-	TRBV12-3/TRBV12-4	TRBJ2-7	-	12	CASSQNSYEQYF	TGTGCCAGCAGCCAAAACTCCTACGAGCAGTACTTC
-	TRBV5-5	TRBJ1-6	few	16	CASSDAGFGYNSPLHF	TGTGCCAGCAGCGACGCAGGGTTTGGCTATAATTCACCCCTCCACTTT
-	TRBV7-3	TRBJ1-2	-	15	CASSPGTLGNYGYTF	TGTGCCAGCAGCCCCGGGACATTAGGGAACTATGGCTACACCTTC
TRBD1	TRBV7-8	TRBJ2-7	-	14	CASSQTTGFYEQYF	TGTGCCAGCAGCCAGACGACAGGGTTCTACGAGCAGTACTTC
-	TRBV7-2	TRBJ2-5	once	14	CASSRGLAQETQYF	TGTGCCAGCAGCCGGGGACTGGCGCAAGAGACCCAGTACTTC
-	TRBV2	TRBJ1-2	-	16	CASSESESVLLYGYTF	TGTGCCAGCAGTGAAAGTGAGTCAGTACTCTTATATGGCTACACCTTC
-	TRBV4-1	TRBJ1-1	few	13	CASSYRESTEAFF	TGCGCCAGCAGCTATCGTGAGAGCACTGAAGCTTTCTTT
TRBD1	TRBV18	TRBJ1-4	-	16	CASSRTGTGTNEKLFF	TGTGCCAGCTCGCGAACCGGGACAGGGACTAATGAAAAACTGTTTTTT
-	TRBV5-4	TRBJ1-2	-	17	CASSPPGGGGHGYGYTF	TGTGCCAGCAGCCCACCCGGGGGGGGAGGGCACGGGTATGGCTACACCTTC
TRBD2	TRBV3-1/TRBV3-2	TRBJ2-1	-	20	CASSRFPSSLAGGLGNEQFF	TGTGCCAGCAGCCGATTCCCATCTTCCCTAGCGGGGGGGCTTGGGAATGAGCAGTTCTTC
TRBD1	TRBV7-2	TRBJ1-1	-	15	CASSFAGTGNTEAFF	TGTGCCAGCAGCTTCGCCGGGACAGGGAACACTGAAGCTTTCTTT
TRBD2	TRBV6-6	TRBJ2-2	-	16	CASRTRLAGDTGELFF	TGTGCCAGCAGAACTAGACTAGCGGGGGATACCGGGGAGCTGTTTTTT
TRBD1	TRBV6-5	TRBJ1-5	few	13	CASSRQGGQPQHF	TGTGCCAGCAGCCGACAGGGCGGTCAGCCCCAGCATTTT
-	TRBV5-6	TRBJ1-5	once	14	CASSIGNGNQPQHF	TGTGCCAGCAGTATAGGGAATGGCAATCAGCCCCAGCATTTT
-	TRBV19	TRBJ1-1	-	14	CASSISRVGTEAFF	TGTGCCAGTAGTATATCCAGGGTTGGAACTGAAGCTTTCTTT
-	TRBV6-2/TRBV6-3	TRBJ2-7	-	16	CASSYSRLSDTYEQYF	TGTGCCAGCAGTTACTCGAGGCTTTCCGATACCTACGAGCAGTACTTC
TRBD1	TRBV9	TRBJ2-7	-	16	CASSIRGQSYLYEQYF	TGTGCCAGCAGCATAAGGGGACAGAGCTACCTCTACGAGCAGTACTTC
-	TRBV7-9	TRBJ2-7	few	16	CASSLGWGQVLYEQYF	TGTGCCAGCAGCTTAGGGTGGGGCCAGGTTCTCTACGAGCAGTACTTC
-	TRBV4-1	TRBJ1-5	-	14	CASSQEGAPSPQHF	TGCGCCAGCAGCCAAGAAGGGGCCCCATCGCCCCAGCATTTT
TRBD1	TRBV19	TRBJ1-2	-	19	CASSARPGTGAISVYGYTF	TGTGCCAGTAGTGCCAGACCCGGGACAGGTGCGATCTCCGTCTATGGCTACACCTTC
TRBD2	TRBV7-9	TRBJ2-7	-	15	CASSTTSGGLREQYF	TGTGCCAGCAGCACGACTAGCGGGGGACTTAGAGAGCAGTACTTC